What follows is one TCR beta chain and its context. What it binds is unknown. The data stem from a study of cytomegalovirus exposure and HLA in healthy donors. Notes on the study in general: A later analysis revealed that TCR association rates differed between HLA loci, peaking at DRB1 and bottoming out at HLA-C. Sequencing depth across donors, presence/absence analyses assumed, was roughly uniform.

This PCR relied on a set of 60 Vbeta primers and 13 Jbeta primers. Measured with immunoSEQ multiplex PCR; TCRdb has only the in-frame clones, and not every one. The table has 95,000 to 150,000 clones, 70% to 80% seen once. Germline CDR1 LGHNA, CDR2 YNFKEQ. This CDR3 spans 17 amino acids. Losses at the gene ends were 1 base for V and 4 bases for J; bases not matched to a gene: 7. Sequenced input: PBMCs. This TCR was sampled from a woman in her thirties or forties in good health and CMV-seropositive. V is TRBV4-2 and J is TRBJ2-2, with 9 bases aligning to TRBD2. CDR3 in amino acids: CASSQAAGGPGTGELFF. CDR3 nucleotides: TGTGCCAGCAGCCAAGCGGCGGGAGGGCCGGGCACCGGGGAGCTGTTTTTT.